The clone carrying this T cell receptor (beta chain) came up many times. The data were taken from a study of T cells in Graves' hyperthyroidism and ophthalmopathy. RNA transcripts provided the source from which TCR beta CDR3 regions were amplified. HTBI primers were employed in a first-round RT-PCR of the TCR CDR3. TCRdb reanalysed the multiplex PCR reads using MiXCR and keeps one entry per CDR3 protein. The sample yields 200,000 to 300,000 distinct CDR3 sequences, about a sixth seen once. V trimming: 5 bases; J trimming: 7 bases; junction bases outside the gene matches: 13. The CDR3 is 16 residues long. Germline-derived CDR1 and CDR2 are MDHEN and SYDVKM.

Sequenced sample: blood. This TCR was recovered from a woman aged 18-30 years with Graves' ophthalmopathy. The gene calls are TRBV28 and TRBJ2-1; 8 bases line up with TRBD1. The CDR3 coding sequence is TGTGCCAGCAGTCCAACCCAGGGACAGGAGTGGAATGAGCAGTTCTTC. Residues: CASSPTQGQEWNEQFF.